The 16 T cell receptor beta chains listed next were all sequenced from one sample in a study of naive and memory T cell subsets. Regarding the study as a whole: Naive repertoires, especially CD8, held a few larger clonotypes, possibly memory cells re-expressing CD45RA.

An equimolar mix of two oligonucleotides served as the beta constant-region primer for TRBC1 and TRBC2. The ligated cDNA underwent four PCR rounds using SP2 and nested alpha and beta constant-region primers. TCRdb reprocessed the UMI-ligation and nested PCR reads with MiXCR, giving one entry per CDR3 protein. The data hold about 140,000 distinct CDR3 sequences, with approximately 20% observed a single time. Their recognized antigens are unknown. The sequenced sample was naive CD8+ T cells from blood. The receptor source for this set is a human donor in good health.

This clonotype was counted between two and nine times. The CDR3 is CASSLEASYQETQYF. CDR3 in DNA: TGTGCCAGCAGCTTAGAGGCGAGCTACCAAGAGACCCAGTACTTC. The rearrangement uses TRBV7-6 and TRBJ2-5; D unresolved. The germline CDR1 and CDR2 sequences are SGHVS and FNYEAQ. V dropped 1 base and J dropped 0 bases, with 9 bases sitting between them. CDR3 length: 15 residues.

This clonotype was counted between two and nine times. This chain uses TRBV4-1 with TRBJ2-7; D remains ambiguous. The CDR3 spans 14 residues. The ends were cut back, 2 bases at V and 3 bases at J, with 11 bases in the middle. Germline V lookup: CDR1 MGHRA, CDR2 YSYEKL. The CDR3 is CASSQFDGSYEQYF. CDR3 nucleotides: TGCGCCAGCAGCCAATTCGACGGAAGCTACGAGCAGTACTTC.

This clonotype showed up just a few times. The rearrangement links TRBV12-3 or TRBV12-4 to TRBJ2-2; D is uncertain. The germline V and J ends were trimmed by 5 bases and 8 bases, with 6 bases remaining between them. The CDR3 has 11 residues. In DNA, the CDR3 is TGTGCCAGCAGTCTATGGGGGGAGCTGTTTTTT. Its protein product is CASSLWGELFF.

In its sample, this clonotype was seen a few times. This chain links TRBV28 with TRBJ2-1; a possible D gene is TRBD2 (6 bases). The V and J ends lost 6 bases and 0 bases respectively, with 15 bases between them. CDR1 and CDR2 (germline): MDHEN, SYDVKM. The CDR3 contains 16 residues. CDR3 sequence: CASSLDLAPSYNEQFF. In DNA form, the CDR3 reads TGTGCCAGCAGCCTAGATCTAGCGCCCTCCTACAATGAGCAGTTCTTC.

This clonotype was detected a few times. The V and J genes are TRBV27 and TRBJ2-2, with TRBD1 identical over 8 bases. This CDR3 is 16 amino acids long. The germline V gene encodes CDR1 MNHEY and CDR2 SMNVEV (reference sequence). After removal of 2 bases from V and 5 bases from J, the junction contained 7 bases not matched to a gene. For the CDR3, the DNA is TGTGCCAGCAGTTTACGGCCGGACAGGGCAACCGGGGAGCTGTTTTTT. Encoded protein: CASSLRPDRATGELFF.

V gene TRBV7-9 combines with J gene TRBJ2-7; D gene unclear. The CDR3 has 12 amino acids. Trimming removed 1 base from V and 5 bases from J, with 6 bases in between. CDR1 is SEHNR, CDR2 FQNEAQ, per germline (reference sequence). This chain's CDR3 is CASSLVGNEQYF. The CDR3, as DNA: TGTGCCAGCAGCTTAGTAGGTAACGAGCAGTACTTC.

The chain uses TRBV12-5 and TRBJ1-2; 7 nucleotides align to TRBD1. The CDR3 is 17 residues long. The germline CDR1 and CDR2 sequences are LGHNT and FRNRAP. Trimming took 4 bases from V and 4 from J; bases not matched to a gene: 15. The CDR3: CASGWNGGQSDIYGYTF. CDR3 DNA sequence: TGTGCTAGTGGTTGGAATGGGGGACAGAGCGATATCTATGGCTACACCTTC.

J is TRBJ2-5 and V is TRBV27; perhaps TRBD2 as D (6 bases). Germline values: CDR1 MNHEY, CDR2 SMNVEV (reference sequence). Trimming removed 5 bases from V and 5 bases from J, with 18 bases in between. The CDR3 has 15 amino acids. Written as DNA, the CDR3 is TGTGCCAGCAGTACCCGGGACTCCTACTGGGAGACCCAGTACTTC. Translation: CASSTRDSYWETQYF.

The rearrangement uses TRBV12-3 or TRBV12-4 and TRBJ2-7, with D perhaps matching TRBD1 or TRBD2 (6 bases each). This CDR3 contains 14 residues. Trimming took 3 bases from V and 5 from J, leaving 14 bases between them. The CDR3 nucleotides are TGTGCCAGCAGTTTCGGGGGCCTGCGGGACGAGCAGTACTTC. This encodes CASSFGGLRDEQYF.

The table lists this clonotype with a few counts. This chain connects TRBV10-3 to TRBJ2-5, with unresolved D. The V end was cut by 0 bases, the J end by 4 bases, with 15 bases between. Germline lookup yields CDR1 ENHRY and CDR2 SYGVKD. The CDR3 is made up of 16 amino acids. CDR3 region: CAISESVGKPPETQYF. CDR3 nucleotides: TGTGCCATCAGTGAGTCGGTTGGGAAGCCCCCAGAGACCCAGTACTTC.

The chain recombines TRBV5-6 with TRBJ2-7, with TRBD1 as a possible D gene (6 bases). Germline CDR1 SGHDT, CDR2 YYEEEE. V was shortened by 2 bases and J by 3 bases, with 9 bases between the two germline ends. The CDR3 is 13 amino acids. CDR3 in amino acids: CASSFGQIYEQYF. CDR3 in DNA: TGTGCCAGCAGCTTCGGACAGATCTACGAGCAGTACTTC.

The chain couples TRBV29-1 to TRBJ2-7; 9 bases agree with TRBD1. The germline CDR1 and CDR2 sequences are SQVTM and ANQGSEA. The V segment lost 3 bases and the J segment 4 bases; nucleotides outside the gene matches: 7. CDR3 size: 14 residues. CDR3 loop: CSVDFGDRAYEQYF. DNA of the CDR3: TGCAGCGTTGACTTCGGGGACAGGGCTTACGAGCAGTACTTC.

This clonotype came up a few times. The V call is TRBV29-1, the J call TRBJ1-1; D is unclear. CDR3 size: 11 residues. CDR1 is SQVTM, CDR2 ANQGSEA, per germline. V lost 4 bases to trimming and J lost 2 bases, with 5 bases between them. The CDR3 DNA is TGCAGCGTTGGACAAAACACTGAAGCTTTCTTT. Amino acid sequence: CSVGQNTEAFF.

This chain links TRBV12-3 or TRBV12-4 with TRBJ2-6; 12 positions agree with TRBD1. The V segment lost 4 bases and the J segment 3 bases; nucleotides outside the gene matches: 10. CDR3 size: 19 residues. The CDR3 loop reads CASSWSRWDRGLGANVLTF. The DNA for the CDR3 is TGTGCCAGCAGTTGGTCAAGGTGGGACAGGGGGCTTGGGGCCAACGTCCTGACTTTC.

The rearrangement uses TRBV12-3 or TRBV12-4 and TRBJ2-5; 10 nucleotides align to TRBD1. There are 15 residues in the CDR3. The V and J ends lost 2 bases and 5 bases, in that order; junction bases with no gene match: 5. The CDR3 DNA reads TGTGCCAGCAGTTTAAGGGACAGGGGATGGGAGACCCAGTACTTC. It yields the protein CASSLRDRGWETQYF.

This clonotype appeared a few times. DNA of the CDR3: TGTGCCAGCAGCCCCATCCCCTACGAGCAGTACTTC. It encodes CASSPIPYEQYF. This chain links TRBV14 with TRBJ2-7; D unclear. This CDR3 comprises 12 residues. Trimming removed 4 bases at V and 2 bases at J, with 6 bases between. CDR1 is SGHDN and CDR2 is FVKESK in the germline V gene.